This T cell receptor beta chain comes out of a study of T cells in Graves' hyperthyroidism and ophthalmopathy. Study as a whole: The initial diagnosis was the point when peripheral blood was collected, ahead of any treatment. Study-level results: Blood held most thyroid clonotypes expanded above 0.001 frequency.

Ophthalmopathy cases scored 3 or more on the Clinical Activity Score and 4 or more on NOSPECS grade, with duration below 3 months. From more than 9.5 ml of fresh peripheral blood, PBMCs were isolated. The CDR3 runs to 15 residues. Germline V gives CDR1 MNHEY, CDR2 SMNVEV (reference sequence). V shed 6 bases and J 7 bases; nucleotides not matched to a gene: 11. About this clonotype: Antigen specificity is unknown.

Authors of the study amplified TCR beta CDR3 regions from RNA transcripts. The HTBI set primed first-round TCR CDR3 RT-PCR. Via MiXCR, TCRdb re-called the multiplex PCR reads, giving one row per CDR3 protein. Of about 640,000 distinct CDR3 sequences detected, more than 20% appear once; the ten largest clones hold under 35%. This TCR was recovered from a man aged 25-45 years with Graves' ophthalmopathy. The chain carries TRBV27 and TRBJ1-5, with 8 bases fitting TRBD1. The source material was blood. The CDR3 spells CASRITGQVGQPQHF. CDR3 DNA: TGTGCCAGCAGGATTACGGGACAGGTTGGACAGCCCCAGCATTTT.